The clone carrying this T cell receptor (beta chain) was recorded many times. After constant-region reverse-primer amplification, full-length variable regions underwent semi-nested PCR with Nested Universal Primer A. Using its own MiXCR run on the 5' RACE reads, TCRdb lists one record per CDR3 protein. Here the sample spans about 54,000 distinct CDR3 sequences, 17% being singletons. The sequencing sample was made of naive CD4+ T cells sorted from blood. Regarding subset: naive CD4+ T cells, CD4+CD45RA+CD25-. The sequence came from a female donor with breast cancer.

CDR3 amino acids: CASSPTSNRGANGYTF. The CDR3, as DNA: TGCGCCAGCAGCCCAACTTCGAACAGGGGGGCGAATGGCTACACCTTC. This chain joins TRBV4-1 and TRBJ1-2; 8 bases match TRBD1. Losses at the gene ends were 4 bases for V and 6 bases for J; bases not matched to a gene: 13. Germline lookup yields CDR1 MGHRA and CDR2 YSYEKL. There are 16 residues in the CDR3.